Below are 18 T cell receptor beta chains sequenced from a single sample in a study of T cell responses to AZD1222 COVID-19 vaccine. Method: immunoSEQ multiplex PCR; TCRdb's copy keeps in-frame clones and lacks some. The sample includes around 200,000 clones, approximately 91% of them seen just once. The specimen comprised peripheral blood, sampled on day 0 of AZD1222 vaccination. These TCRs come from an adult in good health.

This chain joins TRBV19 and TRBJ1-1; 7 bases match TRBD1. V was pared by 3 bases and J by 8 bases, with 0 bases of the junction left unmatched. CDR1 is LNHDA and CDR2 is SQIVND in the germline V gene (reference sequence). The CDR3 loop spans 11 amino acids. CDR3 loop: CASSMTGEAFF. The CDR3 DNA reads as TGTGCCAGTAGTATGACAGGGGAAGCTTTCTTT.

The chain combines TRBV5-1 with TRBJ2-7, with D perhaps matching TRBD1 (5 bases). From germline, CDR1 is SGHRS and CDR2 YFSETQ. The V and J ends lost 4 bases and 2 bases respectively, with 19 bases between them. This CDR3 has 16 residues. CDR3 coding DNA: TGCGCCAGCAGCCCAGGGTTTAGTTGGAGCACCTACGAGCAGTACTTC. This codes for CASSPGFSWSTYEQYF.

The chain links TRBV3-1 (or the pseudogene TRBV3-2) to TRBJ1-2; 9 bases are a match to TRBD1. With 3 bases clipped from V and 2 bases from J, the junction kept 4 bases outside the gene matches. The CDR3 spans 15 residues. CDR1 is LGHDT, CDR2 YNNKEL, per germline (reference sequence). The DNA of the CDR3 is TGTGCCAGCAGCCATCCAGGGACAGGGAACTATGGCTACACCTTC. It yields the protein CASSHPGTGNYGYTF.

The chain links TRBV21-1 to TRBJ1-2; the table calls TRBD1, which could not be checked here. TRBV21-1 is assigned pseudogene status. The CDR3 runs to 16 residues. CDR3 nucleotide sequence: TGTGCCAGCAGCAAAGATGGCAGGGCAACGACGGACGGCTACACCTTC. Translating it yields CASSKDGRATTDGYTF.

The CDR3 reads CASSDLLADNTGELFF. CDR3 coding DNA: TGTGCCAGCAGTGACCTGTTGGCAGACAACACCGGGGAGCTGTTTTTT. V is TRBV2 and J is TRBJ2-2, with D uncertain. This CDR3 contains 16 residues. Germline assignment: CDR1 SNHLY and CDR2 FYNNEI. Trimming removed 3 bases from V and 2 bases from J, with 13 bases in between.

The gene calls are TRBV18 and TRBJ2-1; 13 bases map to TRBD2. Germline trimming cut 3 bases from V and 7 bases from J; bases unmatched to any gene: 3. The CDR3 loop spans 15 amino acids. Germline CDR1 KGHSH, CDR2 LQKENI. This CDR3 reads CASSPTSGRGNEQFF. Here the CDR3 DNA reads TGTGCCAGCTCACCTACTAGCGGGAGGGGGAATGAGCAGTTCTTC.

Comments on this clone: One end of the junction fails to match germline, which may point to a read error. The chain couples TRBV20-1 to TRBJ1-5; TRBD1 matches 7 bases. Germline V CDR1 and CDR2: DFQATT, SNEGSKA (reference sequence). The CDR3 has 18 residues. CDR3 loop: CSASLFLPGQNSDQPQHF. CDR3 DNA sequence: TGCAGTGCTAGTTTGTTCCTTCCGGGACAGAATAGCGATCAGCCCCAGCATTTT.

The genes are TRBV5-4 and TRBJ1-2, with D possibly being TRBD1 (5 bases). Germline values: CDR1 SGHNT, CDR2 YYREEE (reference sequence). Trimming shortened V by 4 bases and J by 3 bases, and 16 bases separated the two germline ends. The CDR3 sequence is 15 residues long. In DNA form, the CDR3 reads TGTGCCAGCAGCCCCCCGGGCAGGGCGGACTATGGCTACACCTTC. Protein sequence: CASSPPGRADYGYTF.

This chain connects TRBV25-1 to TRBJ2-3; D not resolved. Per germline, CDR1 MGHDK and CDR2 SYGVNS. This CDR3 is 12 amino acids long. V was shortened by 7 bases and J by 6 bases, with 11 bases between the two germline ends. CDR3 region: CASMESLDTQYF. The CDR3 DNA reads TGTGCCAGCATGGAATCTTTGGATACGCAGTATTTT.

This clone was recorded once. The chain carries TRBV5-4 and TRBJ2-5; D could derive from TRBD1 or TRBD2 (7 bases each). Germline V gene sequence: CDR1 SGHNT, CDR2 YYREEE (reference sequence). Trimming took 3 bases from V and 2 from J, leaving 17 bases between them. There are 16 residues in the CDR3. The CDR3 nucleotides are TGTGCCAGCAGCTGGGGGGGCGAGGGGGCTCAAGAGACCCAGTACTTC. It specifies CASSWGGEGAQETQYF.

CDR3 protein: CASSGTDVLNEKLFF. The CDR3 DNA follows: TGTGCCAGCAGCGGAACAGACGTCCTTAATGAAAAACTGTTTTTT. This chain uses TRBV7-9 with TRBJ1-4; D not resolved. CDR1 is SEHNR, CDR2 FQNEAQ, per germline (reference sequence). The V gene lost 5 bases and the J gene lost 4 bases, with 14 bases spanning the gap. This CDR3 has 15 amino acids.

The V and J genes are TRBV20-1 and TRBJ1-2; no firm D call. V was cut by 3 bases and J by 9 bases, with 14 bases left in between. The CDR3 is 12 residues long. Per the germline V gene, CDR1 is DFQATT and CDR2 is SNEGSKA (reference sequence). The CDR3 DNA follows: TGCAGTGCTAGTTGGCAGGATGCAAGCTACACCTTC. Encoded protein: CSASWQDASYTF.

This clone was counted only a few times. This chain connects TRBV19 to TRBJ2-3; D not resolved. The CDR3 totals 14 residues. The germline V gene encodes CDR1 LNHDA and CDR2 SQIVND (reference sequence). V lost 5 bases and J 6 bases, leaving 15 bases between the germline ends. The CDR3 DNA follows: TGTGCCAGTAGTCCCTCGGCCCCCGTGGATACGCAGTATTTT. It translates to CASSPSAPVDTQYF. The entire variable domain, with the rest obtained from reference TRBV19 and TRBJ2-3, is as follows: DGGITQSPKYLFRKEGQNVTLSCEQNLNHDAMYWYRQDPGQGLRLIYYSQIVNDFQKGDIAEGYSVSREKKESFPLTVTSAQKNPTAFYLCASSPSAPVDTQYFGPGTRLTVL.

This clone turned up a few times. J is TRBJ1-1 and V is TRBV5-1; no firm D call. The V end lost 1 base, the J end lost 1 base, and 11 bases lay between the germline ends. Germline V gives CDR1 SGHRS, CDR2 YFSETQ. This CDR3 comprises 15 residues. CDR3 sequence reads: CASSLLPAGNTEAFF. CDR3 coding DNA: TGCGCCAGCAGCTTGCTGCCGGCGGGGAACACTGAAGCTTTCTTT. The variable domain in full, with the rest retrieved from reference TRBV5-1 and TRBJ1-1, is KAGVTQTPRYLIKTRGQQVTLSCSPISGHRSVSWYQQTPGQGLQFLFEYFSETQRNKGNFPGRFSGRQFSNSRSEMNVSTLELGDSALYLCASSLLPAGNTEAFFGQGTRLTVV.

The chain carries TRBV5-6 and TRBJ2-5, with D perhaps being TRBD1 or TRBD2 (5 bases each). The CDR3 is 15 amino acids. CDR1 is SGHDT and CDR2 is YYEEEE in the germline V gene. The V and J ends lost 2 bases and 4 bases respectively, with 15 bases between them. The CDR3 here is CASSLYGTSGETQYF. The DNA of the CDR3 is TGTGCCAGCAGCTTATACGGGACGAGCGGAGAGACCCAGTACTTC.

This clone was counted between two and nine times. This sequence joins TRBV29-1 and TRBJ1-2; D is undetermined. Germline lookup yields CDR1 SQVTM and CDR2 ANQGSEA. Trimming shortened V by 4 bases and J by 4 bases, and 7 bases separated the two germline ends. The CDR3 has 11 amino acids. Written as DNA, the CDR3 is TGCAGCGTTGTTGCCATCTATGGCTACACCTTC. This sequence encodes CSVVAIYGYTF.

The chain recombines TRBV7-2 with TRBJ2-1, with 10 nucleotides matching TRBD2. The germline gives CDR1 SGHTA, CDR2 FQGNSA. This CDR3 spans 17 amino acids. V was pared by 2 bases and J by 7 bases, with 11 bases of the junction left unmatched. As DNA, the CDR3 is TGTGCCAGCAGCTTAAGACTAGCGGGCCGGAGAGGGAATGAGCAGTTCTTC. It yields the protein CASSLRLAGRRGNEQFF.

This chain connects TRBV7-2 to TRBJ1-4; TRBD1 might be the D (5 bases). V lost 4 bases to trimming and J lost 0 bases, with 12 bases between them. The CDR3 totals 16 residues. Germline CDR1 and CDR2: SGHTA and FQGNSA. CDR3 residues: CASSSQGIATNEKLFF. The CDR3 DNA is TGTGCCAGCAGCTCTCAGGGAATTGCAACTAATGAAAAACTGTTTTTT.